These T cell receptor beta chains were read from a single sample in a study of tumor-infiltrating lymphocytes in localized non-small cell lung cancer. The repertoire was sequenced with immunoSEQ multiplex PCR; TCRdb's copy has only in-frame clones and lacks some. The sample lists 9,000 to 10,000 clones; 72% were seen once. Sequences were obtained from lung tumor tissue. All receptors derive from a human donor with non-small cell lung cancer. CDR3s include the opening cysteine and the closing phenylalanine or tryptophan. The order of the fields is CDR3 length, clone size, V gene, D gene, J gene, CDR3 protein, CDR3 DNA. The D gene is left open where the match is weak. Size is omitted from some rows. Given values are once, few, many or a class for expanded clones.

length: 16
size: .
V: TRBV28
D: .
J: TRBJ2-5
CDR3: CASSPQGAGARETQYF
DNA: TGTGCCAGCAGCCCCCAGGGGGCGGGAGCTCGGGAGACCCAGTACTTC

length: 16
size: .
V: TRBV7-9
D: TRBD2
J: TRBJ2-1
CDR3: CASSGASGSSYNEQFF
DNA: TGTGCCAGCAGCGGAGCTAGCGGGAGCTCCTACAATGAGCAGTTCTTC

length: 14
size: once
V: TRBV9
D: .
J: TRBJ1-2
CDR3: CASSPAGAPYGYTF
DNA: TGTGCCAGCAGCCCCGCAGGGGCGCCCTATGGCTACACCTTC

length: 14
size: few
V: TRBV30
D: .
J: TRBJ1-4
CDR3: CAWSSTAGGEKLFF
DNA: TGTGCCTGGAGCTCGACAGCCGGGGGTGAAAAACTGTTTTTT

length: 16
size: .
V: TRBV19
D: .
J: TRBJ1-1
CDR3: CASSIPRRFMNTEAFF
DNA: TGTGCCAGTAGTATCCCCAGACGCTTCATGAACACTGAAGCTTTCTTT

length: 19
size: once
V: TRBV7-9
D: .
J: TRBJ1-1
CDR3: CASSRSIGTSLFAGTEAFF
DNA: TGTGCCAGCAGCCGTTCTATTGGGACATCCCTGTTCGCGGGCACTGAAGCTTTCTTT

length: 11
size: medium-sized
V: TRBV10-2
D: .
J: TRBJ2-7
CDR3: CASRGGYEQYF
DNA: TGCGCCAGTCGAGGCGGCTACGAGCAGTACTTC

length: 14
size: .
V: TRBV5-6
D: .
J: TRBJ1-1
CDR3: CASSLGGMGQEAFF
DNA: TGTGCCAGCAGCTTGGGCGGTATGGGGCAGGAAGCTTTCTTT

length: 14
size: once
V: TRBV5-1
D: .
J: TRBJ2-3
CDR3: CASSLQFFTDTQYF
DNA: TGCGCCAGCAGCTTGCAGTTTTTCACAGATACGCAGTATTTT

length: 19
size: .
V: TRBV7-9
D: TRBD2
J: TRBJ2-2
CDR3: CASSPLLGLAGANTGELFF
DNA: TGTGCCAGCAGCCCGCTCCTCGGACTAGCGGGGGCCAACACCGGGGAGCTGTTTTTT

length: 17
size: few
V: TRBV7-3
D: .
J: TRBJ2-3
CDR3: CASSLKVGRLGTDTQYF
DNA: TGTGCCAGCAGCTTAAAGGTCGGGCGGCTGGGCACAGATACGCAGTATTTT

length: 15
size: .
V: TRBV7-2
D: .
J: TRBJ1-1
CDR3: CASSLAAGGRLEAFF
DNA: TGTGCCAGCAGCTTAGCCGCGGGGGGGCGACTTGAAGCTTTCTTT

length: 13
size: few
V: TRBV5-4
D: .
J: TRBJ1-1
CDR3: CASSLEMNTEAFF
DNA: TGTGCCAGCAGCTTGGAGATGAACACTGAAGCTTTCTTT

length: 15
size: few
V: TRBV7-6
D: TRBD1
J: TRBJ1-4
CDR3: CASSPGTGRTEKLFF
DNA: TGTGCCAGCAGCCCCGGGACAGGGCGTACTGAAAAACTGTTTTTT

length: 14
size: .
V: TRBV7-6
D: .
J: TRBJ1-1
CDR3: CASRLGFADTEAFF
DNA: TGTGCCAGCAGGTTAGGGTTTGCGGACACTGAAGCTTTCTTT

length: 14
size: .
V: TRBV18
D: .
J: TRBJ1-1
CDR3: CASSFDTREVTAFF
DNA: TGTGCCAGCTCGTTCGATACTAGGGAGGTAACAGCTTTCTTT

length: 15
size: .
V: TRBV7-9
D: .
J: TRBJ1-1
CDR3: CASSSLAGQNTEAFF
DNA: TGTGCCAGCAGCTCCCTGGCGGGCCAGAACACTGAAGCTTTCTTT

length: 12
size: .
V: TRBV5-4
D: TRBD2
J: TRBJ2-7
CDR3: CASSLQAGEQYF
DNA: TGTGCCAGCAGCTTGCAAGCGGGGGAGCAGTACTTC

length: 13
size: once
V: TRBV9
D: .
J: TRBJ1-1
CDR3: CASSRQGNTEAFF
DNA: TGTGCCAGCAGCCGGCAGGGGAACACTGAAGCTTTCTTT

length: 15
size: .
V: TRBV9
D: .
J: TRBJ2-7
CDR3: CASSVDEGRSYEQYF
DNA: TGTGCCAGCAGCGTAGATGAGGGGCGCAGTTACGAGCAGTACTTC

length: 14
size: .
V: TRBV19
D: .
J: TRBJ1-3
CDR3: CASSETASGNTIYF
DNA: TGTGCCAGTAGTGAGACGGCGTCTGGAAACACCATATATTTT

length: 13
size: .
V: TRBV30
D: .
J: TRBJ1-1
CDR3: CAWSHDRNTEAFF
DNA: TGTGCCTGGAGCCACGATAGGAACACTGAAGCTTTCTTT

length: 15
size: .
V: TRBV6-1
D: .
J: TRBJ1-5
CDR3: CASSESIGGGRPQHF
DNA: TGTGCCAGCAGTGAAAGTATCGGGGGCGGTCGGCCCCAGCATTTT

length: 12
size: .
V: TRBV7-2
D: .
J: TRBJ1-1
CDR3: CASSLGRAEAFF
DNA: TGTGCCAGCAGCTTAGGGAGGGCTGAAGCTTTCTTT

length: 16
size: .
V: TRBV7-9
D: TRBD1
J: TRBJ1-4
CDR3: CASSVGVGGTNEKLFF
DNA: TGTGCCAGCTCGGTCGGAGTAGGGGGCACTAATGAAAAACTGTTTTTT

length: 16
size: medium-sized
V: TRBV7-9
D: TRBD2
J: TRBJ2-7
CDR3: CASSSRTSGRHYEQYF
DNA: TGTGCCAGCAGCTCACGGACTAGCGGGAGACACTACGAGCAGTACTTC

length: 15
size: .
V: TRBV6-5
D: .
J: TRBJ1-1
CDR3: CASSYADTMNTEAFF
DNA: TGTGCCAGCAGTTACGCGGACACGATGAACACTGAAGCTTTCTTT

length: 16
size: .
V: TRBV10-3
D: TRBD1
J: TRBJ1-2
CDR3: CAITPGQGTFNYGYTF
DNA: TGTGCCATCACCCCGGGACAGGGGACGTTTAACTATGGCTACACCTTC

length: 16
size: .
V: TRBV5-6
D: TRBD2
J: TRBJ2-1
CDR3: CASSDLAGDSYNEQFF
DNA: TGTGCCAGCAGCGACCTAGCGGGGGACTCCTACAATGAGCAGTTCTTC

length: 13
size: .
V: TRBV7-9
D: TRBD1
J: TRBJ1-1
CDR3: CASRRTGDTEAFF
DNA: TGTGCCAGCAGACGTACAGGGGACACTGAAGCTTTCTTT

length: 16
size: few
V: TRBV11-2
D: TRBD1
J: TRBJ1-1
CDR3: CASSFGQGAENTEAFF
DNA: TGTGCCAGCAGCTTCGGACAGGGGGCTGAGAACACTGAAGCTTTCTTT

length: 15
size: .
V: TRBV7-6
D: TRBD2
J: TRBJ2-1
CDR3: CASSLSGSSYNEQFF
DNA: TGTGCCAGCAGCTTAAGCGGGAGCTCCTACAATGAGCAGTTCTTC

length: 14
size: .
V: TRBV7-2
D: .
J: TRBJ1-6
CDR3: CASSLLGGDSPLHF
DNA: TGTGCCAGCAGCCTACTTGGTGGGGATTCACCCCTCCACTTT